This paragraph covers one T cell receptor (beta chain) sequence. The CDR3 has 14 residues. Germline assignment: CDR1 MDHEN and CDR2 SYDVKM. The V end lost 6 bases, the J end lost 3 bases, and 14 bases lay between the germline ends. The data were taken from a study of blood T cell repertoires in COVID-19. Background on the study: Sites in the United States, Italy and Spain provided acute and convalescent COVID-19 samples. T cells, B-cell-depleted T cells, or PBMCs supplied cDNA or gDNA.

Source study methods: Nucleated cell number was recorded as an estimate derived from reference gene primer amplification. Repertoires were generated with immunoSEQ multiplex PCR, while TCRdb's copy carries only in-frame clones and drops some. The DNA was the basis for D and trimming; V, J and clone size are from that table. The data hold nearly 80,000 clones, with approximately 88% observed a single time. The J gene is TRBJ1-2, the V gene TRBV28; D unresolved. The sequence derives from a woman older than 75 with active or convalescent COVID-19. Sequences were obtained from peripheral blood. The CDR3 loop reads CASSPFREDYGYTF. CDR3 DNA sequence: TGTGCCAGCAGCCCTTTTAGGGAGGACTATGGCTACACCTTC.